This T cell receptor beta chain emerged from a study of T-cell memory formation after mild COVID-19. Study findings and constraints: CD4+ bias marked clones expanding day 15 to 37, unlike balanced contracting clones.

This clonotype has a handful of counts. The antigen is undetermined. The CDR3 contains 14 residues. The V end lost 6 bases, the J end lost 3 bases, and 14 bases lay between the germline ends. A 5'RACE reaction primed in the constant segment made cDNA libraries of TCR alpha and TCR beta, and these carried sample barcodes and UMIs. Each CDR3 protein is one row after TCRdb ran MiXCR on the 5' RACE reads. The sample lists 200,000 to 250,000 distinct CDR3 sequences; 15% were seen once. The V and J genes are TRBV12-3 or TRBV12-4 and TRBJ1-2; D perhaps matches TRBD1 (5 bases). This receptor was taken from an adult woman who had mild COVID-19 (a few samples of this study predate the infection). Cell type and time point are not known. The source material was PBMCs or a T cell subset sorted from them (not recorded which). The DNA of the CDR3 is TGTGCCAGCAGGAGGGGAGAGGGCGACTATGGCTACACCTTC. The encoded protein is CASRRGEGDYGYTF.